This is a list of T cell receptor beta chains from one sample in a study of graft-versus-host responses after intestinal transplantation. The protocol was immunoSEQ multiplex PCR, while the TCRdb copy is restricted to in-frame clones and leaves out a portion. The sample consists of 95,000 to 100,000 clones, about 84% of them appearing once. The sample here was PBMCs, taken 255 days after intestinal transplant. Source of these receptors: a human patient who received an intestinal transplant, so some T cells may come from the graft donor. Each CDR3 is given with its conserved first and last residue. The D gene is left open where the match is weak. Only part of the rows carry a size: once, few, many, or a class if the clone is expanded.

j_gene,abundance,v_gene,d_gene,CDR3nt,CDR3aa
TRBJ2-1,.,TRBV27,TRBD2,TGTGCCAGCAGTCCTATAGCGGGGGGCACTGAGCAGTTCTTC,CASSPIAGGTEQFF
TRBJ2-2,.,TRBV9,.,TGTGCCAGCAGCGTAGTGGGGTACCCTCAGAACACCGGGGAGCTGTTTTTT,CASSVVGYPQNTGELFF
TRBJ2-7,few,TRBV4-1,.,TGCGCCAGCAGCCAAGAGGGATTAGGTACCGAGCAGTACTTC,CASSQEGLGTEQYF
TRBJ2-3,.,TRBV2,TRBD2,TGTGCCAGCAGAGAGCGGGAGGGCCGGGATACGCAGTATTTT,CASREREGRDTQYF
TRBJ1-1,.,TRBV16,TRBD1,TGTGCCAGCTCCCGGAGGGGACAGGGCGCCACTGAAGCTTTCTTT,CASSRRGQGATEAFF
TRBJ1-1,once,TRBV2,TRBD1,TGTGCCAGCACTTGGGACAGGGACACTGAAGCTTTCTTT,CASTWDRDTEAFF
TRBJ2-3,.,TRBV19,.,TGTGCCAGTAGGGACAGCACAGATACGCAGTATTTT,CASRDSTDTQYF
TRBJ1-2,.,TRBV28,TRBD1,TGTGCCAGCACTCTTCGGGGACAGGGCCATGGCTACACCTTC,CASTLRGQGHGYTF
TRBJ2-1,.,TRBV18,TRBD2,TGTGCCAGCTCACCCGACTCGCGGGAGGACTACAATGAGCAGTTCTTC,CASSPDSREDYNEQFF
TRBJ2-5,.,TRBV7-9,.,TGTGCCAGCAGCTCTGGGACATTCGGAGAGACCCAGTACTTC,CASSSGTFGETQYF
TRBJ2-1,.,TRBV6-5,.,TGTGCCACCCAAAGGGGTGAGGCTGAGTTCTTC,CATQRGEAEFF
TRBJ2-5,.,TRBV11-3,TRBD1,TGTGCCAGCAGCCACGGACAGGCAGGAGAGACCCAGTACTTC,CASSHGQAGETQYF
TRBJ1-3,.,TRBV2,.,TGTGCCAGCAGTGTAGGGCCTGGAAACACCATATATTTT,CASSVGPGNTIYF
TRBJ1-2,few,TRBV6-6,TRBD1,TGTGCCAGCAGCCCCCGGGACAGAAACTATGGCTACACCTTC,CASSPRDRNYGYTF
TRBJ1-4,.,TRBV4-2,TRBD1,TGTGCCAGCAGCCAAGTCACAGGGGGTATTAATGAAAAACTGTTTTTT,CASSQVTGGINEKLFF
TRBJ2-3,.,TRBV9,TRBD2,TGTGCCAGCAGCCCCGGCGGGGGGACTAGCGGCACTTACACAGATACGCAGTATTTT,CASSPGGGTSGTYTDTQYF
TRBJ2-7,.,TRBV16,.,TGTGCCAGCAGCCAATCCGGTCTCGGGAACGAGCAGTACTTC,CASSQSGLGNEQYF
TRBJ2-5,.,TRBV7-9,.,TGTGCCAGCAGCCTACAGGGAGAGACCCAGTACTTC,CASSLQGETQYF
TRBJ1-5,.,TRBV6-1,TRBD1,TGTGCCAGCAGTGTATGGACAGGTCAGCCCCAGCATTTT,CASSVWTGQPQHF
TRBJ2-7,.,TRBV7-9,TRBD2,TGTGCCAGCAGCTCCCGGGGGGGCGGGTACGAGCAGTACTTC,CASSSRGGGYEQYF
TRBJ1-1,.,TRBV7-9,.,TGTGCCAGCAGCTTCTCGGGCACTGAAGCTTTCTTT,CASSFSGTEAFF
TRBJ1-6,.,TRBV7-9,TRBD1,TGTGCCAGCAGTTGGGACAGCTTAAATTCACCCCTCCACTTT,CASSWDSLNSPLHF
TRBJ1-1,.,TRBV7-3,.,TGTGCCAGCAGCTCCACAGGGAATAGGGACACTGAAGCTTTCTTT,CASSSTGNRDTEAFF
TRBJ1-1,.,TRBV5-4,.,TGTGCCAGCAGCTTGCCGGGGAACACTGAAGCTTTCTTT,CASSLPGNTEAFF
TRBJ2-5,.,TRBV5-1,TRBD2,TGCGCCAGCAGCTTGGGACTAGCGGGAGTGGGTCGGGAGACCCAGTACTTC,CASSLGLAGVGRETQYF
TRBJ1-6,.,TRBV5-1,.,TGCGCCAGCAGCTTGGACGGGCCCAGCTCCTATAATTCACCCCTCCACTTT,CASSLDGPSSYNSPLHF
TRBJ2-3,.,TRBV11-2,TRBD2,TGTGCCAGCACCGGACTAGCATTTTCAGATACGCAGTATTTT,CASTGLAFSDTQYF
TRBJ2-1,.,TRBV15,TRBD2,TGTGCCACCAGCAGACCTCTAGGTAGCGGGGACAATGAGCAGTTCTTC,CATSRPLGSGDNEQFF
TRBJ1-2,.,TRBV7-9,TRBD1,TGTGCCAGCAGCTTAACAACGGACAGGGACAATGGCTACACCTTC,CASSLTTDRDNGYTF
TRBJ1-5,.,TRBV6-1,.,TGTGCCAGCAGTGGAGCCAAGAGTGCTTTCAATCAGCCCCAGCATTTT,CASSGAKSAFNQPQHF
TRBJ2-1,.,TRBV5-1,.,TGCGCCAGCAGCTTCGTAGAGGGGGCCTACAATGAGCAGTTCTTC,CASSFVEGAYNEQFF
TRBJ2-7,.,TRBV6-1,.,TGTGCCAGCAGTGAATCAGCAGGGGTTGGCGGACACGAGCAGTACTTC,CASSESAGVGGHEQYF
TRBJ1-4,.,TRBV5-1,TRBD1,TGCGCCAGCAGCTTGATGGGACAGGGGGCGGAAAAACTGTTTTTT,CASSLMGQGAEKLFF
TRBJ2-5,once,TRBV28,.,TGTGCCAGCAGTTTTACCTACCAAGAGACCCAGTACTTC,CASSFTYQETQYF
TRBJ2-2,.,TRBV2,TRBD2,TGTGCCATAATGGAGGCGAGCGGGGGAGCCCTAGGGGAGCTGTTTTTT,CAIMEASGGALGELFF
TRBJ2-3,.,TRBV7-2,TRBD1,TGTGCCAGCAGAATTACAGGGGAGCCGCAGTATTTT,CASRITGEPQYF
TRBJ1-1,.,TRBV7-9,.,TGTGCCAGCAGCTTAGCGCCAGGGGACCACACTGAAGCTTTCTTT,CASSLAPGDHTEAFF
TRBJ2-2,.,TRBV5-4,.,TGTGCCAGCAGCCCCGATTCGAGGTACACCGGGGAGCTGTTTTTT,CASSPDSRYTGELFF
TRBJ1-2,.,TRBV28,.,TGTGCCAGCAGCCAAACAGGGCTTCCCGTTGGGGGCTACACCTTC,CASSQTGLPVGGYTF
TRBJ2-3,.,TRBV6-1,TRBD2,TGTGCCAGCGAGGCTAGCGGGAGCCCAGATACGCAGTATTTT,CASEASGSPDTQYF
TRBJ1-4,.,TRBV7-8,.,TGTGCCAGCAGCCAAACCGGACTGGGACCTTCGAAAAAACTGTTTTTT,CASSQTGLGPSKKLFF
TRBJ2-1,.,TRBV14,.,TGTGCCAGCAGCCAAGATGTTATCGATGAGCAGTTCTTC,CASSQDVIDEQFF
TRBJ2-1,.,TRBV5-4,.,TGTGCCAGCAGCAAAGATCAGGACGGTACACTCTACAATGAGCAGTTCTTC,CASSKDQDGTLYNEQFF
TRBJ2-1,.,TRBV19,.,TGTGCCAGTAGTATGTCAGGGATGGGTTACAATGAGCAGTTCTTC,CASSMSGMGYNEQFF
TRBJ1-5,.,TRBV10-3,.,TGTGCCATCAGTGATTCGAGCAATCAGCCCCAGCATTTT,CAISDSSNQPQHF
TRBJ1-2,.,TRBV6-1,TRBD1,TGTGCCAGCAGTGAAGCAGGGGGCGTCTATGGCTACACCTTC,CASSEAGGVYGYTF
TRBJ2-5,.,TRBV5-8,TRBD2,TGTGCCAGCCCACGGGTGGCGGGGGACCAAGAGACCCAGTACTTC,CASPRVAGDQETQYF
TRBJ2-2,few,TRBV7-3,.,TGTGCCAGCAGCTTCTGGGGTCAGGGAACCGGGGAGCTGTTTTTT,CASSFWGQGTGELFF
TRBJ2-5,.,TRBV27,.,TGTGCCAGCAGTTTAGTCCCAGTCCGTGGGGAGACCCAGTACTTC,CASSLVPVRGETQYF
TRBJ2-3,once,TRBV6-4,.,TGTGCCAGCAGTGTGGAGTCCACAGATACGCAGTATTTT,CASSVESTDTQYF
TRBJ1-1,.,TRBV2,.,TGTGCCAGCAGGAGCATGAACACTGAAGCTTTCTTT,CASRSMNTEAFF
TRBJ2-1,.,TRBV11-2,.,TGTGCCAGCACCTTGGCGGGTAATGAGCAGTTCTTC,CASTLAGNEQFF
TRBJ2-7,.,TRBV28,TRBD1,TGTGCCAGCAGTTCTGGCTCGGGCGGGACAGGATACGAGCAGTACTTC,CASSSGSGGTGYEQYF
TRBJ2-3,.,TRBV28,.,TGTGCCAGCAGTCCCGCGCCCCGGGAAACCACAGATACGCAGTATTTT,CASSPAPRETTDTQYF
TRBJ1-6,.,TRBV6-5,.,TGTGCCAGCAGCATGGGGGGGTCACCCCTCCACTTT,CASSMGGSPLHF
TRBJ2-3,.,TRBV5-1,TRBD2,TGCGCCAGCAGCTCCGAAAGTAGCGGGGGGGCTGAGTATTTT,CASSSESSGGAEYF
TRBJ1-2,.,TRBV6-5,.,TGTGCCAGCAGTTACGGAGGGAACGGCTACACCTTC,CASSYGGNGYTF
TRBJ2-2,.,TRBV7-7,.,TGTGCTAGCAGCTCTACCCCGGGGCAGGAGCTGTTTTTT,CASSSTPGQELFF
TRBJ2-6,.,TRBV19,TRBD1,TGTGCCAGTACCGAACAGGGGGCGGCTGGGGCCAACGTCCTGACTTTC,CASTEQGAAGANVLTF
TRBJ2-5,once,TRBV9,.,TGTGCCAGCAGCGTACAGGGAGAGACCCAGTACTTC,CASSVQGETQYF